This T cell receptor beta chain was identified in a study of blood T cell repertoires in COVID-19. Study-level information: The United States, Italy and Spain supplied acute and convalescent COVID-19 samples. The analysed material was cDNA or gDNA that came from T cells, B-cell-depleted T cells, or PBMCs.

Per the germline V gene, CDR1 is SQVTM and CDR2 is ANQGSEA. Trimming removed 1 base from V and 2 bases from J, with 6 bases in between. This CDR3 is 12 amino acids long. How the authors handled the data: The assay estimated nucleated cells by amplifying reference gene primers. Libraries were prepared by immunoSEQ multiplex PCR; TCRdb keeps only in-frame clonotypes and omits some of them. The V and J calls and clone size are taken from that table; D and trimming were inferred from the DNA. The sample consists of fewer than 65,000 clones, roughly 80% of them appearing once. The sample consisted of peripheral blood. The TCR comes from a human donor in a cohort sampled during active COVID-19. This chain joins TRBV29-1 and TRBJ2-7; D is perhaps TRBD2 (5 bases). DNA for the CDR3: TGCAGCGTTGAAGCGGAGGCCTACGAGCAGTACTTC. Protein product: CSVEAEAYEQYF.